What follows describes a single T cell receptor beta chain. Some clones are missing from TCRdb's copy, which holds only in-frame ones; the method was immunoSEQ multiplex PCR. Seen here are about 500,000 clones, around 78% observed once, and the top ten hold 0.013%. This sample is drawn from a study of shared T cell receptors in the human thymus. Looked up from germline, CDR1 is MNHNS and CDR2 is SASEGT. This CDR3 contains 19 residues. The V and J ends lost 0 bases and 6 bases respectively, with 23 bases between them. The same specimen was also included in a second study, on human thymus T cells. That paper adds: The donors were infants in Finland with congenital heart defects, otherwise immunologically healthy. In corrective heart surgery, resections were taken, and these provided the thymus tissue. It looked as if thymic and blood repertoires used V and J genes in a biased way. Related research has reported that thymic repertoires overlap highly among unrelated individuals.

Sequenced input: thymocytes. This TCR was sampled from a boy in the first two years of life with a congenital heart defect. The genes are TRBV6-1 and TRBJ2-2, with D unclear. The CDR3 DNA reads TGTGCCAGCAGTGAAGCGCTTCGTGCTGACCCTCGGCTAGCCGGGGAGCTGTTTTTT. Encoded protein: CASSEALRADPRLAGELFF.